This T cell receptor beta chain was captured by sequencing in a study of siplizumab effects on memory and regulatory T cells. Sequencing was performed with immunoSEQ multiplex PCR; in TCRdb, only in-frame clones are kept and a portion is missing. The table includes about 69,000 clones, 80% to 90% detected once. The TCR sequence derives from a human donor in good health. Material for sequencing was Tregs sorted from blood.

In DNA, the CDR3 is TGTGCCAGCAGCGCGGGACAGCAGAAACTGTTTTTT. This codes for CASSAGQQKLFF. The chain combines TRBV9 with TRBJ1-4, with 7 bases that match TRBD1. Unmatched junction bases numbered 4, after V lost 3 bases and J lost 11 bases. The CDR3 loop spans 12 amino acids. From germline, CDR1 is SGDLS and CDR2 YYNGEE.